These T cell receptor beta chains were read from a single sample in a study of graft-versus-host responses after intestinal transplantation. Their target antigens are unknown. Here immunoSEQ multiplex PCR was the method, and the copy in TCRdb shows in-frame clones only, minus some. The data contain 90,000 to 120,000 clones, 80% to 90% of them seen just once; the ten biggest clones take up roughly 0.64%. Sequences were derived from unstimulated CD4+ T cells sorted from spleen or lymph node cells, sampled before transplant. Receptor source: a human donor who was the organ donor for an intestinal transplant. Each CDR3 is given with its conserved first and last residue. The D gene is left open where the match is weak. Clone sizes are given selectively: once, few, many, or a class where the clone is expanded.

j_call	d_call	v_call	clone_size	cdr3_aa	cdr3_nt
TRBJ1-5	TRBD1	TRBV9	few	CASSTGTGTNQPQHF	TGTGCCAGCAGCACGGGGACAGGGACCAATCAGCCCCAGCATTTT
TRBJ2-5	-	TRBV5-1	-	CASSRQIPMGQETQYF	TGCGCCAGCAGCCGTCAAATTCCTATGGGCCAAGAGACCCAGTACTTC
TRBJ2-7	TRBD2	TRBV5-6	-	CASSDPSGPPYEQYF	TGTGCCAGCAGCGATCCTAGCGGACCACCTTACGAGCAGTACTTC
TRBJ1-4	-	TRBV5-8	-	CASSLHPATNEKLFF	TGTGCCAGCAGCCTCCACCCTGCAACTAATGAAAAACTGTTTTTT
TRBJ2-5	-	TRBV10-2	-	CASSSLQETQYF	TGCGCCAGCAGTAGTCTCCAAGAGACCCAGTACTTC
TRBJ2-2	TRBD1	TRBV6-5	-	CASRRGTGVLGELFF	TGTGCCAGCAGACGCGGGACAGGGGTTCTCGGGGAGCTGTTTTTT
TRBJ2-7	-	TRBV11-2	-	CASSLVQGPYEQYF	TGTGCCAGCAGCTTAGTCCAGGGACCATACGAGCAGTACTTC
TRBJ1-1	TRBD1	TRBV19	-	CASSTPGQGERNTEAFF	TGTGCCAGTAGTACCCCGGGACAGGGGGAAAGGAACACTGAAGCTTTCTTT
TRBJ1-5	-	TRBV7-2	-	CASSLRGSGPNQPQHF	TGTGCCAGCAGCTTAAGGGGGTCTGGCCCAAATCAGCCCCAGCATTTT
TRBJ1-6	-	TRBV7-9	-	CASSLGSSYNSPLHF	TGTGCCAGCAGCTTAGGGAGCTCCTATAATTCACCCCTCCACTTT
TRBJ1-6	-	TRBV6-5	-	CASSYSWGPESPLHF	TGTGCCAGCAGTTACTCATGGGGTCCAGAGTCACCCCTCCACTTT
TRBJ1-2	-	TRBV6-5	-	CAAGRGWRYTF	TGTGCCGCAGGGAGGGGTTGGCGCTACACCTTC
TRBJ1-3	TRBD1	TRBV4-1	-	CASSQDRGRGNGNTIYF	TGCGCCAGCAGCCAAGATCGAGGCAGGGGGAATGGAAACACCATATATTTT
TRBJ1-5	-	TRBV6-6	-	CASRTGGGLSNQPQHF	TGTGCCAGCAGAACCGGGGGGGGTTTAAGCAATCAGCCCCAGCATTTT
TRBJ2-1	-	TRBV29-1	-	CSVGVGNEQFF	TGCAGCGTTGGAGTGGGGAATGAGCAGTTCTTC
TRBJ2-5	TRBD1	TRBV11-3	once	CASSSGQGRETQYF	TGTGCCAGCAGCTCAGGACAGGGGAGGGAGACCCAGTACTTC
TRBJ1-2	TRBD1	TRBV7-9	-	CASTTGGSYGYTF	TGTGCCAGCACGACAGGGGGGAGCTATGGCTACACCTTC
TRBJ2-3	-	TRBV6-1	-	CASSASGTIRTDTQYF	TGTGCCAGCAGTGCCTCCGGGACAATTCGCACAGATACGCAGTATTTT
TRBJ2-2	TRBD2	TRBV19	few	CASRTSGRTGELFF	TGTGCCAGTAGGACTAGCGGGAGAACCGGGGAGCTGTTTTTT
TRBJ2-5	-	TRBV5-1	-	CASSLGSGYQETQYF	TGCGCCAGCAGCTTGGGTTCAGGCTACCAAGAGACCCAGTACTTC
TRBJ2-3	-	TRBV7-3	-	CASSLTGGHLTTDTQYF	TGTGCCAGCAGCTTAACGGGGGGCCACTTAACCACAGATACGCAGTATTTT
TRBJ2-7	-	TRBV19	few	CASSMGQGGYEQYF	TGTGCCAGTAGTATGGGGCAGGGCGGCTACGAGCAGTACTTC
TRBJ2-5	TRBD1	TRBV9	-	CASSVGQGGETQYF	TGTGCCAGCAGCGTAGGACAGGGGGGGGAGACCCAGTACTTC
TRBJ2-5	-	TRBV11-2	-	CASSLARETQYF	TGTGCCAGCAGCTTAGCCCGGGAGACCCAGTACTTC
TRBJ2-1	TRBD2	TRBV5-4	-	CASSLVGLAGVYNEQFF	TGTGCCAGCAGCTTGGTGGGACTAGCGGGAGTCTACAATGAGCAGTTCTTC
TRBJ1-2	TRBD1	TRBV6-5	-	CASRLPGQGNRYTF	TGTGCCAGCAGACTACCGGGACAGGGGAATCGCTACACCTTC
TRBJ2-3	-	TRBV11-2	-	CASSARLLTDTQYF	TGTGCCAGCAGCGCCCGTCTGCTCACAGATACGCAGTATTTT
TRBJ1-2	TRBD1	TRBV29-1	-	CSVEKIQGGGYTF	TGCAGCGTTGAGAAAATCCAGGGGGGAGGCTACACCTTC
TRBJ1-4	TRBD1	TRBV2	-	CASRTGGGEKLFF	TGTGCCAGCAGAACAGGGGGAGGTGAAAAACTGTTTTTT
TRBJ1-6	-	TRBV5-6	-	CASSLSSDSLYNSPLHF	TGTGCCAGCAGCTTGTCGTCAGATTCCCTCTATAATTCACCCCTCCACTTT
TRBJ2-7	TRBD2	TRBV9	-	CASSAHPGRQYEQYF	TGTGCCAGCAGCGCCCACCCCGGGAGGCAGTACGAGCAGTACTTC
TRBJ1-1	-	TRBV5-1	-	CASSLGTEEAFF	TGCGCCAGCAGCTTGGGGACAGAGGAAGCTTTCTTT
TRBJ2-5	-	TRBV9	-	CASSVRGSQETQYF	TGTGCCAGCAGCGTTAGGGGAAGCCAAGAGACCCAGTACTTC
TRBJ2-2	-	TRBV11-3	-	CASSPGLYTGELFF	TGTGCCAGCAGCCCGGGACTTTACACCGGGGAGCTGTTTTTT
TRBJ2-1	-	TRBV6-6	-	CASSPRPPNEQFF	TGTGCCAGCAGTCCCCGGCCCCCCAATGAGCAGTTCTTC
TRBJ2-2	-	TRBV6-5	-	CASSDFRELFF	TGTGCCAGCAGTGACTTTCGGGAGCTGTTTTTT
TRBJ1-5	-	TRBV6-6	-	CASGREVGQPQHF	TGTGCCAGCGGGCGGGAGGTGGGCCAGCCCCAGCATTTT
TRBJ1-2	-	TRBV23-1	-	CASSQSTVNYGYTF	TGCGCCAGCAGTCAATCGACAGTCAACTATGGCTACACCTTC
TRBJ2-2	-	TRBV7-3	-	CASSSQGNTGELFF	TGTGCCAGCAGCTCTCAGGGGAACACCGGGGAGCTGTTTTTT
TRBJ2-7	TRBD1	TRBV10-3	-	CAIMTGNYEQYF	TGTGCCATCATGACAGGGAACTACGAGCAGTACTTC
TRBJ2-2	-	TRBV2	-	CASRGTGYWASTGELFF	TGTGCCAGCAGAGGTACAGGGTATTGGGCCTCCACCGGGGAGCTGTTTTTT
TRBJ1-5	TRBD1	TRBV6-1	-	CASSQMGQANQPQHF	TGTGCCAGCAGTCAAATGGGACAGGCAAATCAGCCCCAGCATTTT
TRBJ2-2	TRBD2	TRBV7-3	-	CASSFSGGFTGELFF	TGTGCCAGCAGCTTTAGCGGGGGGTTCACCGGGGAGCTGTTTTTT
TRBJ1-5	-	TRBV6-5	-	CASSRSGVSNQPQHF	TGTGCCAGCAGCCGGTCGGGGGTAAGCAATCAGCCCCAGCATTTT
TRBJ2-7	-	TRBV15	-	CATSREQGNYEQYF	TGTGCCACCAGCAGGGAGCAGGGAAACTACGAGCAGTACTTC
TRBJ1-2	TRBD1	TRBV5-6	-	CASTAMPDDRVSYGYTF	TGTGCCAGCACCGCGATGCCCGATGACAGGGTCAGCTATGGCTACACCTTC
TRBJ1-3	-	TRBV15	-	CATSRATADSGNTIYF	TGTGCCACCAGCAGAGCTACAGCAGACTCTGGAAACACCATATATTTT